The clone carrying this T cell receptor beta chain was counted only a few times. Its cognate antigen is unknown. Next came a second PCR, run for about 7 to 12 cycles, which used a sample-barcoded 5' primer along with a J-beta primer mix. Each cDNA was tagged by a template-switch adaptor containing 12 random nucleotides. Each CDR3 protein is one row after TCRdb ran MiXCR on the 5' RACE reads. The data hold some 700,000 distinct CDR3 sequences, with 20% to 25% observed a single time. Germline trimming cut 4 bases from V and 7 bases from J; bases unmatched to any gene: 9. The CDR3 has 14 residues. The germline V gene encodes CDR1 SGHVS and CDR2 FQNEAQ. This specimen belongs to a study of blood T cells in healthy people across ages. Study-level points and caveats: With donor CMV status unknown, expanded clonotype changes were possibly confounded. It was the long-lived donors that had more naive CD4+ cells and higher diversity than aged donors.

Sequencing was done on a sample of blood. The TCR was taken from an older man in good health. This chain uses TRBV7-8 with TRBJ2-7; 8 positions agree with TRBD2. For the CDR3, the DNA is TGTGCCAGCAGCTATCGGGGGGGAGTACAGGAGCAGTACTTC. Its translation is CASSYRGGVQEQYF.